This T cell receptor beta chain originates from a study of T cell responses to AZD1222 COVID-19 vaccine. General study points: Mostly white British, mostly female donors; authors suggested clonal diversity may be underestimated. A reported finding is that nearly half of spike-specific TCRs target unmutated variant regions. Just a handful of AZD1222 recipients were seropositive at baseline. Spike-specific TCR repertoires showed rising breadth and depth after two AZD1222 doses.

Measured with immunoSEQ multiplex PCR; TCRdb has only the in-frame clones, and not every one. This table holds 60,000 to 90,000 clones, roughly 80% found once. The CDR3 consists of 15 residues. Germline V gene sequence: CDR1 SNHLY, CDR2 FYNNEI. Deletions cut 2 bases from V and 2 bases from J, with 9 bases between. To note about this clone: Its antigen remains unidentified.

The source is an adult who received the MenACWY meningococcal vaccine as a control. Sample: peripheral blood, taken 28 days after the second dose of the MenACWY control vaccine. This sequence joins TRBV2 and TRBJ1-4, with D perhaps matching TRBD1 (5 bases). CDR3 residues: CASSEFAGTNEKLFF. DNA of the CDR3: TGTGCCAGCAGTGAATTCGCAGGGACTAATGAAAAACTGTTTTTT.